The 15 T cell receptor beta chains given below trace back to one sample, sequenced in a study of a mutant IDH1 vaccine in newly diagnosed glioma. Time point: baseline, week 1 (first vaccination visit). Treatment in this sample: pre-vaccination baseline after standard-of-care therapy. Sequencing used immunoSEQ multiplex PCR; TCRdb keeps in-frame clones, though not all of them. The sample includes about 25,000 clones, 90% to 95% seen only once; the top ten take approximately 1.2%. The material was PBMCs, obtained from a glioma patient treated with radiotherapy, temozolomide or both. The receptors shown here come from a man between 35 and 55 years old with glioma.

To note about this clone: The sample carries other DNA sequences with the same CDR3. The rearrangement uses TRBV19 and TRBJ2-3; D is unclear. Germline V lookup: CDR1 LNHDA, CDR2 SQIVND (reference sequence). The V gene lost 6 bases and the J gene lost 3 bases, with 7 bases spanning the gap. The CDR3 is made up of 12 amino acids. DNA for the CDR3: TGTGCCAGTAGAGGGCAAACAGATACGCAGTATTTT. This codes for CASRGQTDTQYF. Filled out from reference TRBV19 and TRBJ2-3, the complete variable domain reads DGGITQSPKYLFRKEGQNVTLSCEQNLNHDAMYWYRQDPGQGLRLIYYSQIVNDFQKGDIAEGYSVSREKKESFPLTVTSAQKNPTAFYLCASRGQTDTQYFGPGTRLTVL.

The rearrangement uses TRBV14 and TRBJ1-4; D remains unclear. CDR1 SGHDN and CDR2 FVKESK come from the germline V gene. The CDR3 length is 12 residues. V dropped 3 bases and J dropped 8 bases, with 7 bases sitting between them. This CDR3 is CASSQNGEKLFF. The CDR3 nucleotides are TGTGCCAGCAGCCAGAATGGCGAAAAACTGTTTTTT.

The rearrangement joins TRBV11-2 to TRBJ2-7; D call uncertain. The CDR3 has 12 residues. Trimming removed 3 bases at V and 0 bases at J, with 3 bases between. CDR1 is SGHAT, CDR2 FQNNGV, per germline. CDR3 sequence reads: CASSLNSYEQYF. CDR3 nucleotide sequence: TGTGCCAGCAGCTTGAACTCCTACGAGCAGTACTTC. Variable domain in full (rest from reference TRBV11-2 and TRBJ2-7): EAGVAQSPRYKIIEKRQSVAFWCNPISGHATLYWYQQILGQGPKLLIQFQNNGVVDDSQLPKDRFSAERLKGVDSTLKIQPAKLEDSAVYLCASSLNSYEQYFGPGTRLTVT.

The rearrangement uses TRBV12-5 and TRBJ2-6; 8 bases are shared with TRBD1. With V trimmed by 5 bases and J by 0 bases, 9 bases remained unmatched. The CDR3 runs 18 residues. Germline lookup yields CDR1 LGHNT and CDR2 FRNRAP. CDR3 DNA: TGTGCTAGTGGTCCACCGGGACAGGCCGACTCTGGGGCCAACGTCCTGACTTTC. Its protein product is CASGPPGQADSGANVLTF.

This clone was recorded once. DNA of the CDR3: TGTGCCAGCAGCTTAGGAGGGATTTACACTGAAGCTTTCTTT. Residues: CASSLGGIYTEAFF. The genes are TRBV11-2 and TRBJ1-1; D gene ambiguous. This CDR3 is built from 14 residues. Germline CDR1 is SGHAT and CDR2 is FQNNGV. Between the trimmed V and J ends, which lost 1 base and 3 bases, there was a span of 9 bases.

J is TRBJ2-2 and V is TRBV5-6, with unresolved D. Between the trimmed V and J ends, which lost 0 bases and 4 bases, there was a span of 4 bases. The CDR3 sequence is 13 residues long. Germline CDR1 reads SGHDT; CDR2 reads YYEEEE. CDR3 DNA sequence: TGTGCCAGCAGCTTGGGTCCCACCGGGGAGCTGTTTTTT. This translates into CASSLGPTGELFF.

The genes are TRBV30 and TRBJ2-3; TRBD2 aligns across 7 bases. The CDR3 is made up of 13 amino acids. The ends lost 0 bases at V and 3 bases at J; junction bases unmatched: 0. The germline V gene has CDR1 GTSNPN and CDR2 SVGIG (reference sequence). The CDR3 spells CAWSVGGTDTQYF. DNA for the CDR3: TGTGCCTGGAGTGTCGGGGGGACAGATACGCAGTATTTT.

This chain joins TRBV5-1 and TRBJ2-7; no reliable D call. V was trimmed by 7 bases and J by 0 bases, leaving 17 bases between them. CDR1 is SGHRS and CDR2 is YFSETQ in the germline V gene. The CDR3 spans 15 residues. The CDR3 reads CASPPGQVSSYEQYF. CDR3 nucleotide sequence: TGCGCCAGCCCCCCTGGGCAAGTGAGCTCCTACGAGCAGTACTTC.

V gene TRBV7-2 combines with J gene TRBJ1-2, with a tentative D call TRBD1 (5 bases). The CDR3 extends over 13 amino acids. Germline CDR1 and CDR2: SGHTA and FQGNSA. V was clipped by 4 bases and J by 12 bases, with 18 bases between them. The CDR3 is CASSSSSGVTHTF. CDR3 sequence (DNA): TGTGCCAGCAGCTCGTCCTCGGGGGTTACCCACACCTTC.

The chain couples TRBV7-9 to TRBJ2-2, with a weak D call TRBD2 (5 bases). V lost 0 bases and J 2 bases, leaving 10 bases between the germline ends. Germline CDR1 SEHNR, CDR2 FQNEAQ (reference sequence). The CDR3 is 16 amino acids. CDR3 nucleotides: TGTGCCAGCAGCTTAGCCACCAGCGGTAACACCGGGGAGCTGTTTTTT. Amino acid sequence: CASSLATSGNTGELFF.

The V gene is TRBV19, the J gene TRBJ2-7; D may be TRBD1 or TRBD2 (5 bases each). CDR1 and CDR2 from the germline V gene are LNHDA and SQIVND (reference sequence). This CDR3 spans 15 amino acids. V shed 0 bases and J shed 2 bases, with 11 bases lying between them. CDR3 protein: CASSIEDMGPYEQYF. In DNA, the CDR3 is TGTGCCAGTAGTATAGAGGATATGGGACCCTACGAGCAGTACTTC.

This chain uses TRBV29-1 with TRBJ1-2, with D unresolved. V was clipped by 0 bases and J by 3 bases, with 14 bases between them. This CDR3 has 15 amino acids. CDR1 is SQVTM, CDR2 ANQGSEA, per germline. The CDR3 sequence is CSVEDIGRADYGYTF. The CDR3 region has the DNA TGCAGCGTTGAAGACATAGGAAGAGCCGACTATGGCTACACCTTC.

Written as DNA, the CDR3 is TGTGCCAGCAATAGGGACAGGGGCCCAGATACGCAGTATTTT. Its translation is CASNRDRGPDTQYF. This rearrangement joins TRBV28 to TRBJ2-3; 10 bases match TRBD1. The CDR3 is 14 amino acids. Germline CDR1 MDHEN, CDR2 SYDVKM. V lost 7 bases, J lost 4 bases, and 5 bases stayed unmatched.

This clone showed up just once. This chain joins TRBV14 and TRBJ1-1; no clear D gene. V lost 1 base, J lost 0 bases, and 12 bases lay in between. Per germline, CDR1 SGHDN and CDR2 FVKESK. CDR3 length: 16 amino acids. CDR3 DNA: TGTGCCAGCAGCCAAGTTGGAAGGGCCCTGAACACTGAAGCTTTCTTT. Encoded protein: CASSQVGRALNTEAFF.

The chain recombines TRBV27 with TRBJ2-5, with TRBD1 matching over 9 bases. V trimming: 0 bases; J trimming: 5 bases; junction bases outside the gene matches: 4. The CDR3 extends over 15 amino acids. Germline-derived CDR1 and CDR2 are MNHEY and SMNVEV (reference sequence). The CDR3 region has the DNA TGTGCCAGCAGTTTATCCCTCGGACAGGGGGAGACCCAGTACTTC. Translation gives CASSLSLGQGETQYF.